A few counts support the clone carrying this T cell receptor beta chain. Its antigen remains unknown. The CDR3 is 17 residues long. V was cut by 1 base and J by 0 bases, with 12 bases left in between. Germline V CDR1 and CDR2: SGHTA, FQGNSA. These data belong to a study of T cell repertoires in cytomegalovirus infection. Overall study: In the study, CMV epitopes included recently identified HLA-C-restricted and well-studied HLA-B-restricted ones. CMV infection plus the matching HLA type was flagged by public TCR beta signatures. Findings of the study overall: Dominating the ex vivo response were HLA-C-restricted CMV-specific TCR beta clonotypes. Pooled public TCR beta family frequency picked out CMV carriers with the relevant HLA.

TCRdb redid the calling of the reads with MiXCR, one entry per CDR3 protein. The repertoire holds some 480,000 distinct CDR3 sequences, with around a third as singletons. The chain links TRBV7-2 to TRBJ2-2; TRBD2 is a possible D gene (6 bases). This receptor was identified in a human donor in good health (CMV status not recorded). Some clones in this sample may be carry-over from other donors' samples. The sample in question was cultured PBMCs, obtained from culture after CMV antigen stimulation. The CDR3 DNA sequence: TGTGCCAGCAGCTTAGAGGCGGGGCTGGCGAACACCGGGGAGCTGTTTTTT. As protein: CASSLEAGLANTGELFF.